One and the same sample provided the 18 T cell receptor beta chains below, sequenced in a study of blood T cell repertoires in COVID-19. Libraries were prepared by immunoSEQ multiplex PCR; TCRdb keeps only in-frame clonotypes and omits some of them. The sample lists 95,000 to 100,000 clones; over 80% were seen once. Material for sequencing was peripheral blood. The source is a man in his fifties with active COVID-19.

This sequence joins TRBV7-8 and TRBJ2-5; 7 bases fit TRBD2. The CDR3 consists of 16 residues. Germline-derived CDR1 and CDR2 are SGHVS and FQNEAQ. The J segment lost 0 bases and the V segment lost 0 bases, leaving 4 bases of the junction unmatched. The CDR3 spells CASSLAGGGYQETQYF. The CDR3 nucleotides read TGTGCCAGCAGCTTAGCTGGGGGAGGGTACCAAGAGACCCAGTACTTC. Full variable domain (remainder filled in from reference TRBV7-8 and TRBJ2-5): GAGVSQSPRYKVAKRGQDVALRCDPISGHVSLFWYQQALGQGPEFLTYFQNEAQLDKSGLPSDRFFAERPEGSVSTLKIQRTQQEDSAVYLCASSLAGGGYQETQYFGPGTRLLVL.

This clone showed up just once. The CDR3 here is CASSLSGTSYDEQYF. The CDR3 DNA is TGTGCCAGCAGTCTTAGCGGGACGTCCTACGACGAGCAGTACTTC. The chain uses TRBV28 and TRBJ2-7, with 8 bases matching TRBD2. V gave up 5 bases and J gave up 5 bases; unmatched junction bases: 11. Germline CDR1 and CDR2: MDHEN and SYDVKM. The CDR3 is 15 residues long.

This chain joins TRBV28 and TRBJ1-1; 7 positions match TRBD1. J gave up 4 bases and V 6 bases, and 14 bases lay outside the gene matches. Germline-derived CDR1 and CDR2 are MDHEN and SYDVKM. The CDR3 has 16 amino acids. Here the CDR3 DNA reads TGTGCCAGCAGACACAGGGGCGTAAGGGGGGCCACTGAAGCTTTCTTT. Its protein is CASRHRGVRGATEAFF.

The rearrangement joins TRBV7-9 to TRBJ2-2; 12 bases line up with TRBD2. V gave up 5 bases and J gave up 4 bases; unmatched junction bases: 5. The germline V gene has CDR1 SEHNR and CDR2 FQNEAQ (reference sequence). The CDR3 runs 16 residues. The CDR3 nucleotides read TGTGCCAGCAGCGCCGGGACTAGCGGGCCCACCGGGGAGCTGTTTTTT. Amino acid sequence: CASSAGTSGPTGELFF.

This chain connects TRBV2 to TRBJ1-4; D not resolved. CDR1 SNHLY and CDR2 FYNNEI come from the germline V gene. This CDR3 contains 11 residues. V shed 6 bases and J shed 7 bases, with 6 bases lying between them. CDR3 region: CASSVSEKLFF. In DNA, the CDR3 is TGTGCCAGCAGCGTCTCTGAAAAACTGTTTTTT.

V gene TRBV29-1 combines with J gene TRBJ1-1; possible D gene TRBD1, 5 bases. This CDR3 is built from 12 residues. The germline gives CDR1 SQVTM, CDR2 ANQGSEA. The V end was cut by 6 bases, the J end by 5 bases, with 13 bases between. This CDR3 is CSVRTGGTEAFF. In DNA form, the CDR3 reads TGCAGCGTCCGTACAGGAGGGACTGAAGCTTTCTTT.

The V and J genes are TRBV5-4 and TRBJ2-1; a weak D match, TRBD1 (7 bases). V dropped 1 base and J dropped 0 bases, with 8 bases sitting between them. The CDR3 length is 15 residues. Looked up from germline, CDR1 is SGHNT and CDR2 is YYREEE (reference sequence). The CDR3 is CASSLQGGSYNEQFF. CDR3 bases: TGTGCCAGCAGCTTGCAGGGGGGCTCCTACAATGAGCAGTTCTTC.

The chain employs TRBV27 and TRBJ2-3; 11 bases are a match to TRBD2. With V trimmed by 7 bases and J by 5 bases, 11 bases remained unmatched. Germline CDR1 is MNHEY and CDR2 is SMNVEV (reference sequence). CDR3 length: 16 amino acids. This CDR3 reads CASNPSIAGGKDTQYF. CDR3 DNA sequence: TGTGCCAGCAACCCGAGTATAGCGGGAGGGAAAGATACGCAGTATTTT.

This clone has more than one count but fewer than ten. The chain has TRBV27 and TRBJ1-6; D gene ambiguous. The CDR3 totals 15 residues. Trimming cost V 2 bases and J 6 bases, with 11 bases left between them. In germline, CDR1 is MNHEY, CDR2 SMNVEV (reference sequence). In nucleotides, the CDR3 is TGTGCCAGCAGTTTACGCCGGGATGGTAATTCACCCCTCCACTTT. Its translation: CASSLRRDGNSPLHF.

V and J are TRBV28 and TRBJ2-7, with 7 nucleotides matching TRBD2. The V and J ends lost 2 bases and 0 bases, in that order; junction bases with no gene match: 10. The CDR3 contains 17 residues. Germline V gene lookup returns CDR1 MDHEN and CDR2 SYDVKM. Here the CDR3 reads CASSLGGLGIFSYEQYF. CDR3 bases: TGTGCCAGCAGTTTAGGTGGACTAGGAATCTTCTCCTACGAGCAGTACTTC.

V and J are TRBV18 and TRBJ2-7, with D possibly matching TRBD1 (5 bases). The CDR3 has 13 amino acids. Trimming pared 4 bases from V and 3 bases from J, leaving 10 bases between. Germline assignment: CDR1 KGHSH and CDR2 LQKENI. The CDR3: CASSLDKDYEQYF. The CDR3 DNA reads TGTGCCAGCTCACTGGACAAAGACTACGAGCAGTACTTC.

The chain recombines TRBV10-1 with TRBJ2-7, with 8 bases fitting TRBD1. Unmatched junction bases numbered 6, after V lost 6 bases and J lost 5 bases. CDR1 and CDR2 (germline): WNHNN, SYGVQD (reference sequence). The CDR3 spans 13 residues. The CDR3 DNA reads TGCGCCAGCAGCAGGGGGCGGTTGAACGAGCAGTACTTC. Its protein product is CASSRGRLNEQYF.

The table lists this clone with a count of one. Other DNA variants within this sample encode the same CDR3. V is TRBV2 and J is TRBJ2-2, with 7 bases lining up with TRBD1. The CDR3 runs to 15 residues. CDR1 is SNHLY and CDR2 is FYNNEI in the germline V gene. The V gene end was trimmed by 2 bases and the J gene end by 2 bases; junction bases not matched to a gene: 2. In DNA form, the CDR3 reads TGTGCCAGCAGTGAACAGGGGGTAAACACCGGGGAGCTGTTTTTT. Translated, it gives CASSEQGVNTGELFF.

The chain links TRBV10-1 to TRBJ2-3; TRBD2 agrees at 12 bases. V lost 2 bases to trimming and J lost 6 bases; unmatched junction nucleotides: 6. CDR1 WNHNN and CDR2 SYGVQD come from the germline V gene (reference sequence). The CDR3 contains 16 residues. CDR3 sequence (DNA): TGCGCCAGCAGTGAGGGGGGACTAGCGGGTCCTGATACGCAGTATTTT. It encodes CASSEGGLAGPDTQYF.

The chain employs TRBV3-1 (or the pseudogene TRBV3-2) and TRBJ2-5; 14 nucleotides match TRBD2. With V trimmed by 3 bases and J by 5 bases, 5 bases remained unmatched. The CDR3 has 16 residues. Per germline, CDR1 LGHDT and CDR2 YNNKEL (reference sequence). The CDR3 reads CASSQGTSGSGETQYF. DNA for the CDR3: TGTGCCAGCAGCCAGGGGACTAGCGGGAGCGGGGAGACCCAGTACTTC.

The CDR3 coding sequence is TGTGCCAGCAGCACAAGCGGGAGGGGATACGAGCAGTACTTC. This codes for CASSTSGRGYEQYF. This chain connects TRBV7-9 to TRBJ2-7; 10 bases agree with TRBD2. Per the germline V gene, CDR1 is SEHNR and CDR2 is FQNEAQ (reference sequence). Unmatched junction bases numbered 5, after V lost 5 bases and J lost 4 bases. The CDR3 has 14 amino acids.

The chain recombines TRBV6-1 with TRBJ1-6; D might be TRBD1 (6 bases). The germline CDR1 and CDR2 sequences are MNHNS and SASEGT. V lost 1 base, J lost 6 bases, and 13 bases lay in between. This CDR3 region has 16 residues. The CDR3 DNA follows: TGTGCCAGCAGTGAAGAAGGCGGCAGGGGTAATTCACCCCTCCACTTT. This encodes CASSEEGGRGNSPLHF.

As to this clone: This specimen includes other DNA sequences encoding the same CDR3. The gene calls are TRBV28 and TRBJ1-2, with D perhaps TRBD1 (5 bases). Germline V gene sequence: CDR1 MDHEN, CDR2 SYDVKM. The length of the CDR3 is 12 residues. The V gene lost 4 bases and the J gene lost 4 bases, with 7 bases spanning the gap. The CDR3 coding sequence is TGTGCCAGCAGTTCGCAGGGCTATGGCTACACCTTC. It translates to CASSSQGYGYTF.